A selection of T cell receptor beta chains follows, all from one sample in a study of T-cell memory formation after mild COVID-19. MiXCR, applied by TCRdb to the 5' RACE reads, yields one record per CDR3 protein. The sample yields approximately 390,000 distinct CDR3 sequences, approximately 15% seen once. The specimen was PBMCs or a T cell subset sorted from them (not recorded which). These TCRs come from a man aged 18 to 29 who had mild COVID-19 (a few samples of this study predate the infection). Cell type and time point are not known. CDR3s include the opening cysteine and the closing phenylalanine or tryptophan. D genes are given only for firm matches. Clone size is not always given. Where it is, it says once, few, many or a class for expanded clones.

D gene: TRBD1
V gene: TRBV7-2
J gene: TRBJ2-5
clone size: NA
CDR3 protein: CASSPPDRGPQETQYF
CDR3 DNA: TGTGCCAGCAGCCCTCCGGACAGGGGGCCACAAGAGACCCAGTACTTC

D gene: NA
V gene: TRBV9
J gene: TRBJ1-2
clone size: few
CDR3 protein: CASSADSSVNYGYTF
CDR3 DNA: TGTGCCAGCAGCGCGGACAGCTCTGTTAACTATGGCTACACCTTC

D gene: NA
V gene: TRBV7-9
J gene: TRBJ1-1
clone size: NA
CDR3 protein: CASSLERRLNEAFF
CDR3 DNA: TGTGCCAGCAGCTTGGAACGGAGGTTGAATGAAGCTTTCTTT

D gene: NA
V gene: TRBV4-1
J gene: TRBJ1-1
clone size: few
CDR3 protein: CASSQSSQGRTEAFF
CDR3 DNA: TGCGCCAGCAGCCAGTCTTCCCAGGGCCGCACTGAAGCTTTCTTT

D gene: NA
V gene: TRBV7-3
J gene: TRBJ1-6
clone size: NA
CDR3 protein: CASSPTPGAPLHF
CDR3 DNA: TGTGCCAGCAGCCCGACACCAGGTGCCCCCCTCCACTTT

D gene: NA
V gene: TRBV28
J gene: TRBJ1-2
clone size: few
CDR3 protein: CASTLIGQGYTF
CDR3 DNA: TGTGCCAGCACCCTTATAGGACAGGGCTACACCTTC

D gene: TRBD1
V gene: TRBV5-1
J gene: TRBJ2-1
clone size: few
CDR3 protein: CASSLVGTGGASYNEQFF
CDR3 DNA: TGCGCCAGCAGCTTGGTTGGGACAGGGGGAGCCTCCTACAATGAGCAGTTCTTC

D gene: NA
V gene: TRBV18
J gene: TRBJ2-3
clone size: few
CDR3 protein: CASSPPGTSGEYF
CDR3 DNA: TGTGCCAGCTCACCACCGGGAACAAGCGGCGAGTATTTT

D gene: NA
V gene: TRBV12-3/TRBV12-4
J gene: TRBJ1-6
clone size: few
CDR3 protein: CASMNWGNSPLHF
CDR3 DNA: TGTGCCAGCATGAACTGGGGCAATTCACCCCTCCACTTT

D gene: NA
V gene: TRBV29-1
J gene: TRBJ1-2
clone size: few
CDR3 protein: CSVEGTETYGYTF
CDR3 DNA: TGCAGCGTTGAAGGGACAGAGACCTATGGCTACACCTTC

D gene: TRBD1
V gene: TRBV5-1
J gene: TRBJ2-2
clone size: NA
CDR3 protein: CASRRQGDGGELFF
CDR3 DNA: TGCGCCAGCAGACGACAGGGGGATGGCGGGGAGCTGTTTTTT

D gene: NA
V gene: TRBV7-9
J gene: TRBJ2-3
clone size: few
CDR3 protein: CASSLEGHTDTQYF
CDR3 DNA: TGTGCCAGCAGCCTAGAGGGGCACACAGATACGCAGTATTTT

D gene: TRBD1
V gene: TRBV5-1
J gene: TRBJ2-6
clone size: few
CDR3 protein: CASSWTGGGSGANVLTF
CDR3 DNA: TGCGCCAGCAGCTGGACAGGGGGAGGCTCTGGGGCCAACGTCCTGACTTTC

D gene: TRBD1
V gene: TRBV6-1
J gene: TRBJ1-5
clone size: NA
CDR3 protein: CASRLGQPSNQPQHF
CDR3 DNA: TGTGCCAGCAGGTTGGGACAGCCAAGCAATCAGCCCCAGCATTTT

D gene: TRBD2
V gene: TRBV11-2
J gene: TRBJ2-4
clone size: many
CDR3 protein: CASSENSGGVGIQYF
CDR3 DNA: TGTGCCAGCAGCGAAAATAGCGGGGGGGTCGGCATTCAGTACTTC

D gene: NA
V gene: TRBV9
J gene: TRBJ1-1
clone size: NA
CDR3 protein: CASSVAAGMNTEAFF
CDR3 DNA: TGTGCCAGCAGCGTAGCGGCAGGGATGAACACTGAAGCTTTCTTT

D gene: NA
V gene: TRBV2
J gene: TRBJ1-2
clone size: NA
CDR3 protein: CASSRQEYGYTF
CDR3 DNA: TGTGCCAGCAGTCGGCAGGAGTATGGCTACACCTTC

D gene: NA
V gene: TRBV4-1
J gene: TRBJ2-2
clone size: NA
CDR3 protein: CASSQRQELFF
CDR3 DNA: TGCGCCAGCAGCCAAAGGCAGGAGCTGTTTTTT

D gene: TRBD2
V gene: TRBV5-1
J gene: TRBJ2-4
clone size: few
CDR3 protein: CASHPGLAGGRAKNIQYF
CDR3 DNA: TGCGCCAGCCACCCGGGACTAGCGGGGGGTCGGGCCAAAAACATTCAGTACTTC

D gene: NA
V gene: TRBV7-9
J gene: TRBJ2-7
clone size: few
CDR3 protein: CASSALWGAYEQYF
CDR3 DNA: TGTGCCAGCAGCGCCCTTTGGGGGGCCTACGAGCAGTACTTC

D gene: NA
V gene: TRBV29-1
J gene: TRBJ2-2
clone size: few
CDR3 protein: CSTWTSNTGELFF
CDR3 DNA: TGCAGCACTTGGACCTCGAACACCGGGGAGCTGTTTTTT

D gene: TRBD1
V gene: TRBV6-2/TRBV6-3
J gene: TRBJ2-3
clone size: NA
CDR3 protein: CASSLDRATDTKYF
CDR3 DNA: TGTGCCAGCAGTTTAGACAGGGCGACAGATACGAAGTATTTT

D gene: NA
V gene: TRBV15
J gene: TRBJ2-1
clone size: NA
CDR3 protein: CATSRAPEYDEQFF
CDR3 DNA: TGTGCCACCAGCAGAGCCCCGGAGTACGATGAGCAGTTCTTC

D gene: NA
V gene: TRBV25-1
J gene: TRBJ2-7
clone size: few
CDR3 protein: CASSENWGPTDEQYF
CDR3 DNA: TGTGCCAGCAGTGAGAATTGGGGCCCGACGGACGAGCAGTACTTC

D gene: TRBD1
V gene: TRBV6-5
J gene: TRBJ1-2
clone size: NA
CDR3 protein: CASSPTLTGVYGYTF
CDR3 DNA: TGTGCCAGCAGCCCTACCTTGACAGGGGTCTATGGCTACACCTTC

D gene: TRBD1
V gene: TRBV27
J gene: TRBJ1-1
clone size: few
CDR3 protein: CASKSGGPEAFF
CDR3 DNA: TGTGCCAGCAAGTCAGGGGGTCCTGAAGCTTTCTTT

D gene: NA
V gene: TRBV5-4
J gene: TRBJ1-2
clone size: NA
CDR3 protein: CASSLGSETFGYTF
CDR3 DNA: TGTGCCAGCAGCTTGGGTTCGGAGACCTTTGGCTACACCTTC

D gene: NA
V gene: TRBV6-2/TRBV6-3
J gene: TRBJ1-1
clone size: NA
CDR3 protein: CASLGIRADTEAFF
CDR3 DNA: TGTGCCAGCCTAGGGATTAGGGCGGACACTGAAGCTTTCTTT

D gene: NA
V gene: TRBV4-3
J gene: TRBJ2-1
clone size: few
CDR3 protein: CASSQDRGNYNEQFF
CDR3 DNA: TGCGCCAGCAGCCAAGATCGGGGTAACTACAATGAGCAGTTCTTC

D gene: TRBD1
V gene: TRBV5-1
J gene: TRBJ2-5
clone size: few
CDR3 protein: CASREDRGETQYF
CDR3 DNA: TGCGCCAGCAGAGAAGACAGGGGAGAGACCCAGTACTTC

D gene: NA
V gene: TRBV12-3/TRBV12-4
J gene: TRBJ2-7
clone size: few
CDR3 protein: CASSFFDEQYF
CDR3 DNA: TGTGCCAGCAGTTTTTTCGACGAGCAGTACTTC

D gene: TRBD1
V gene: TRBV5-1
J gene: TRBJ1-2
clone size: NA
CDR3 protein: CASSEQGDFNYGYTF
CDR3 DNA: TGCGCCAGCAGCGAACAGGGGGACTTTAACTATGGCTACACCTTC

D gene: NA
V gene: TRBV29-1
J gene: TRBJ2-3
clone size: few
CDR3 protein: CQAGGTDTQYF
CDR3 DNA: TGCCAAGCAGGTGGAACAGATACGCAGTATTTT

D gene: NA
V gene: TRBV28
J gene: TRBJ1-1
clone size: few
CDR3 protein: CASSPRKMNTEAFF
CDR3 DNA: TGTGCCAGCTCACCGAGAAAGATGAACACTGAAGCTTTCTTT

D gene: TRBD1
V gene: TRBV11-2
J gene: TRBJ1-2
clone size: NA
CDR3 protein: CASSLRHRGDYGYTF
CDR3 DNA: TGTGCCAGCAGCTTAAGGCACAGGGGGGACTATGGCTACACCTTC

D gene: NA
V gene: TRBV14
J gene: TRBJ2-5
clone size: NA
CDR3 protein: CASSQDRIGDTGFGETQYF
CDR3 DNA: TGTGCCAGCAGCCAAGATAGGATCGGCGACACAGGGTTTGGAGAGACCCAGTACTTC

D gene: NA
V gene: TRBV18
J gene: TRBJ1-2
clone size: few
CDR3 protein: CASSPLKQGPAPESYTF
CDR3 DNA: TGTGCCAGCTCACCACTAAAGCAGGGACCCGCACCGGAAAGCTACACCTTC

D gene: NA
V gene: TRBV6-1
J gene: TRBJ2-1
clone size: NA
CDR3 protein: CASSKNRLGSYNEQFF
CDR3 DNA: TGTGCCAGCAGTAAGAACAGGTTAGGGTCCTACAATGAGCAGTTCTTC

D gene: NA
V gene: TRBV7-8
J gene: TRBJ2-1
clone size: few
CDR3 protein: CASSMTADEQFF
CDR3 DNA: TGTGCCAGCAGCATGACAGCCGATGAGCAGTTCTTC

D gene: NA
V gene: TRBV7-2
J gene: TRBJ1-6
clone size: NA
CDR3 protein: CASSDQGSSYNSPLHF
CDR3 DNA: TGTGCCAGCAGCGATCAGGGGAGCTCCTATAATTCACCCCTCCACTTT

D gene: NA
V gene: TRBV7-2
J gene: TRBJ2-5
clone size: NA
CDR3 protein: CASSLQTYQETQYF
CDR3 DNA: TGTGCCAGCAGCTTACAGACTTACCAAGAGACCCAGTACTTC

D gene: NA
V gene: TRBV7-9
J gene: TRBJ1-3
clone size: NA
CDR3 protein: CASSDHFSGNTIYF
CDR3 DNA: TGTGCCAGCAGCGACCACTTCTCTGGAAACACCATATATTTT

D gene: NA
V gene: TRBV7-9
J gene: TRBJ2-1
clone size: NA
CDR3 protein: CASSPKLASNEQFF
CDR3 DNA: TGTGCCAGCAGTCCGAAACTTGCCTCCAATGAGCAGTTCTTC

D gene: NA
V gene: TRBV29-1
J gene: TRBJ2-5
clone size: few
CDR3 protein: CSVELGVQETQYF
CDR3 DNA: TGCAGCGTTGAGCTTGGGGTCCAAGAGACCCAGTACTTC

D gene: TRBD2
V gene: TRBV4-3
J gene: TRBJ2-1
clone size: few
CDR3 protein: CASSRDPGTRQFF
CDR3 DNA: TGCGCCAGCAGCCGAGACCCCGGGACTAGACAGTTCTTC

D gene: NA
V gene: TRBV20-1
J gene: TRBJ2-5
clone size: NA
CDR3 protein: CSAREFRGGPGETQYF
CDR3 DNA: TGCAGTGCTAGAGAGTTCAGAGGTGGACCGGGAGAGACCCAGTACTTC

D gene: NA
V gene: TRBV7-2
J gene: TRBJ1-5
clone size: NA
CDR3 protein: CASSLEKGAQPQHF
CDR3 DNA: TGTGCCAGCAGCTTAGAGAAGGGAGCGCAGCCCCAGCATTTT

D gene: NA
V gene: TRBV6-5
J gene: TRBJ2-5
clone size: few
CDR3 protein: CASRASQETQYF
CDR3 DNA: TGTGCCAGCAGGGCATCGCAAGAGACCCAGTACTTC

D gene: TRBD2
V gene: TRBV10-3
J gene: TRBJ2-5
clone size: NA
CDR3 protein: CAISEPPGLAEETQYF
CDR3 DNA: TGTGCCATCAGTGAGCCCCCGGGACTAGCGGAAGAGACCCAGTACTTC

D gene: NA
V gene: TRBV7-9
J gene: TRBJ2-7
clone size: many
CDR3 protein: CASSPRQGTISYEQYF
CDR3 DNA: TGTGCCAGCAGCCCTCGACAGGGGACTATCTCCTACGAGCAGTACTTC

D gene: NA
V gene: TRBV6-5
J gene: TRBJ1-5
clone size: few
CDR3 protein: CASSPRGLNQPQHF
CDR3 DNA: TGTGCCAGCAGTCCGCGGGGCCTCAATCAGCCCCAGCATTTT

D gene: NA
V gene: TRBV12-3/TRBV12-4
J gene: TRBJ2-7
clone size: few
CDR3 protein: CATTSGGPLEQYF
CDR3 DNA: TGTGCCACAACCTCCGGGGGGCCCCTCGAGCAGTACTTC

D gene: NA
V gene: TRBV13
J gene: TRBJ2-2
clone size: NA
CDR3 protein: CASSFQGGGELFF
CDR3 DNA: TGTGCCAGCAGCTTCCAGGGGGGCGGGGAGCTGTTTTTT

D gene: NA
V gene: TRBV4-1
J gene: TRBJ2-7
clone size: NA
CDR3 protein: CASSQGWNYEQYF
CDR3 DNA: TGCGCCAGCAGCCAAGGATGGAACTACGAGCAGTACTTC

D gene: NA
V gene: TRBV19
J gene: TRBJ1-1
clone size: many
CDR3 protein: CASSPAGARANTEAFF
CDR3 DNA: TGTGCCAGTAGTCCGGCCGGGGCACGGGCGAACACTGAAGCTTTCTTT

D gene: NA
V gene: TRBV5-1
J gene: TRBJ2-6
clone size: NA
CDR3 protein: CASSPWGEAGANVLTF
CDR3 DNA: TGCGCCAGCAGCCCCTGGGGGGAGGCTGGGGCCAACGTCCTGACTTTC

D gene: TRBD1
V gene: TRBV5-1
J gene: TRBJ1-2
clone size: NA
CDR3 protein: CASSSSGGPYGYTF
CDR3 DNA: TGCGCCAGCAGCAGTTCAGGGGGACCCTATGGCTACACCTTC

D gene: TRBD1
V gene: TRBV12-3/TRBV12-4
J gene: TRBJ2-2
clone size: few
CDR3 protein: CASRAGGSAGELFF
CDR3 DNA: TGTGCCAGCAGGGCAGGGGGCAGTGCGGGGGAGCTGTTTTTT

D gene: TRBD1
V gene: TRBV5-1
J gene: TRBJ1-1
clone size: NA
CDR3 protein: CASSSDRETEAFF
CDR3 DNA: TGCGCCAGCAGCTCCGACAGGGAGACTGAAGCTTTCTTT